Reported below is one T cell receptor (beta chain). No antigen is known for it. The data were obtained in a study of shared clonotypes between healthy human individuals. Every subset's genomic DNA went evenly onto several immunoSEQ plates. TCRdb's copy holds only in-frame clones and misses some; the assay was immunoSEQ multiplex PCR. The sample has more than 2 million clones, about 95% seen once. General study findings and limits: In this cohort, only blood was sampled, and tissue repertoires likely differ. Rarefaction revealed incomplete sorted-subset sequencing despite large depth.

Trimming removed 2 bases at V and 4 bases at J, with 15 bases between. This CDR3 is 15 amino acids long. Germline CDR1 reads MNHEY; CDR2 reads SMNVEV (reference sequence). This sequence was found in a man between 18 and 35 years old in good health. Sample: naive CD4+ T cells sorted from blood. The sample's subset: CD45RA+ positively selected. This rearrangement joins TRBV27 to TRBJ2-7, with a possible D match to TRBD2 (5 bases). This CDR3 is CASSLESGSGYEQYF. The CDR3 nucleotides are TGTGCCAGCAGTTTAGAGTCAGGCAGCGGTTACGAGCAGTACTTC.